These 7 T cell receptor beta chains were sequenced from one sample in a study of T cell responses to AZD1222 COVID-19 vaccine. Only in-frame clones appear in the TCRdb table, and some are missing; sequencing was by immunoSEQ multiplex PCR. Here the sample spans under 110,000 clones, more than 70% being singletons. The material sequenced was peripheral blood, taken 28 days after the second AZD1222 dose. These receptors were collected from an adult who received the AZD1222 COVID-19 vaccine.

The CDR3 DNA reads as TGTGCCATCCGGACAGGGATGGGTACGGCCTATGGCTACACCTTC. This gives the protein CAIRTGMGTAYGYTF. The V gene is TRBV28, the J gene TRBJ1-2; 8 nucleotides agree with TRBD1. V shed 10 bases, J shed 4 bases, and the junction held 14 bases outside the gene matches. Germline loops: CDR1 MDHEN, CDR2 SYDVKM. CDR3 length: 15 amino acids.

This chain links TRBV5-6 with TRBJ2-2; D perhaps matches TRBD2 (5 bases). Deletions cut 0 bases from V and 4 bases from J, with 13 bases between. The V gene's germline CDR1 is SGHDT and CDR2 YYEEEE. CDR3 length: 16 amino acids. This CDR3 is CASSLGTHRGTGELFF. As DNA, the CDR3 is TGTGCCAGCAGCTTGGGTACCCATCGGGGCACCGGGGAGCTGTTTTTT. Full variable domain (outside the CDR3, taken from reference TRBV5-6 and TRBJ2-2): DAGVTQSPTHLIKTRGQQVTLRCSPKSGHDTVSWYQQALGQGPQFIFQYYEEEERQRGNFPDRFSGHQFPNYSSELNVNALLLGDSALYLCASSLGTHRGTGELFFGEGSRLTVL.

CDR3 sequence reads: CASSLDISNTGELFF. The CDR3 DNA sequence: TGTGCCAGCAGTTTGGACATTTCGAACACCGGGGAGCTGTTTTTT. The chain has TRBV28 and TRBJ2-2, with D tentatively TRBD1 (5 bases). V was trimmed by 3 bases and J by 0 bases, leaving 8 bases between them. This CDR3 has 15 residues. Germline V lookup: CDR1 MDHEN, CDR2 SYDVKM.

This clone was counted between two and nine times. The CDR3 is CASSRRDGGLGTQPQHF. CDR3 bases: TGTGCCAGCAGTAGAAGGGACGGCGGGTTGGGGACCCAGCCCCAGCATTTT. This chain joins TRBV28 and TRBJ1-5, with D possibly TRBD1 on 5 matching bases. Germline V gene sequence: CDR1 MDHEN, CDR2 SYDVKM. This CDR3 comprises 17 residues. Trimming took 5 bases from V and 7 from J, leaving 24 bases between them.

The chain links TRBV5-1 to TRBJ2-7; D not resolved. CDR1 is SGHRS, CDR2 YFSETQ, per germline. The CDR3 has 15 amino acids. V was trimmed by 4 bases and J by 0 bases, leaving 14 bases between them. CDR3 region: CASSPLASNSYEQYF. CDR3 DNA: TGCGCCAGCAGCCCGCTTGCCAGTAACTCCTACGAGCAGTACTTC. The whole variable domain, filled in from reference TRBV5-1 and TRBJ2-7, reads KAGVTQTPRYLIKTRGQQVTLSCSPISGHRSVSWYQQTPGQGLQFLFEYFSETQRNKGNFPGRFSGRQFSNSRSEMNVSTLELGDSALYLCASSPLASNSYEQYFGPGTRLTVT.

The CDR3 DNA sequence: TGCGCCAGCAGCCCCGGACCCCGGAACACTGAAGCTTTCTTT. This gives the protein CASSPGPRNTEAFF. V usage is TRBV5-1 and J usage is TRBJ1-1; D not resolved. Trimming took 4 bases from V and 1 from J, leaving 11 bases between them. Germline CDR1 reads SGHRS; CDR2 reads YFSETQ. The CDR3 extends over 14 amino acids.

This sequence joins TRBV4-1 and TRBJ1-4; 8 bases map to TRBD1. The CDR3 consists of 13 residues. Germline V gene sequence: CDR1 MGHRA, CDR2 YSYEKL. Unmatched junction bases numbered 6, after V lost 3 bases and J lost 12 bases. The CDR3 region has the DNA TGCGCCAGCAGCCAGGACAGGGCGGGGGAACTGTTTTTT. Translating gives CASSQDRAGELFF.